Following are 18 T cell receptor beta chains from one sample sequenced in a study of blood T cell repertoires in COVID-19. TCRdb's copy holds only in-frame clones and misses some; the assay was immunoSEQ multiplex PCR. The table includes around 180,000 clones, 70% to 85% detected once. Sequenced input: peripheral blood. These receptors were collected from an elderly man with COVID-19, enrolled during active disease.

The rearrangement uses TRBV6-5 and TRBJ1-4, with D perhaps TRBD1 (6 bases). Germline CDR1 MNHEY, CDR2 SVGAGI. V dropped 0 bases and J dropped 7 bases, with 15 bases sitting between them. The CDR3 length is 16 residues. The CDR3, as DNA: TGTGCCAGCAGTTACTCGATAGGGGGAATCGGTGAAAAACTGTTTTTT. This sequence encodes CASSYSIGGIGEKLFF.

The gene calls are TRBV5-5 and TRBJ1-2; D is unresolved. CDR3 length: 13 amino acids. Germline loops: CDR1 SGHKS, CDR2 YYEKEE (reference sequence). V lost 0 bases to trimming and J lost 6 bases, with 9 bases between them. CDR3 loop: CASSLGPQDGYTF. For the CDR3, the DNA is TGTGCCAGCAGCTTGGGGCCCCAGGATGGCTACACCTTC. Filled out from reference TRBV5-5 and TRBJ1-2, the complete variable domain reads DAGVTQSPTHLIKTRGQQVTLRCSPISGHKSVSWYQQVLGQGPQFIFQYYEKEERGRGNFPDRFSARQFPNYSSELNVNALLLGDSALYLCASSLGPQDGYTFGSGTRLTVV.

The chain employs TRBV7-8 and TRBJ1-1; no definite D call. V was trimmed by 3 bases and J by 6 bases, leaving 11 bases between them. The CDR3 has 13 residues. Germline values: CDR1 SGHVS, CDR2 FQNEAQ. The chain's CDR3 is CASSLIGGAEAFF. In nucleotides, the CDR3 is TGTGCCAGCAGCTTGATCGGAGGCGCTGAAGCTTTCTTT.

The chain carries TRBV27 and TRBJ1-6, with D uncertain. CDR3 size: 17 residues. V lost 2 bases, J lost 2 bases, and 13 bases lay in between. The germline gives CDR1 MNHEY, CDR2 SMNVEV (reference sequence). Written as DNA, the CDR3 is TGTGCCAGCAGTTTAGCCCGGGGTCGAACCTATAATTCACCCCTCCACTTT. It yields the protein CASSLARGRTYNSPLHF.

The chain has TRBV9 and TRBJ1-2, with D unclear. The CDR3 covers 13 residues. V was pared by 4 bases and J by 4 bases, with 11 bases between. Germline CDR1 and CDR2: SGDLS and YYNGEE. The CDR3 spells CASSPLAGYGYTF. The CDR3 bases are TGTGCCAGCAGCCCCCTAGCCGGCTATGGCTACACCTTC.

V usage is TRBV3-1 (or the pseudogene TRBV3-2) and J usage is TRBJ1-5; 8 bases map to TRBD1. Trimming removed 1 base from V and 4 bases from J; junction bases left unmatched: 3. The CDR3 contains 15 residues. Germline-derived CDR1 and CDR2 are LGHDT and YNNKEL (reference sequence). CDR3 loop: CASSQGRTGNQPQHF. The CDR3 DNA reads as TGTGCCAGCAGCCAAGGCAGGACAGGGAATCAGCCCCAGCATTTT.

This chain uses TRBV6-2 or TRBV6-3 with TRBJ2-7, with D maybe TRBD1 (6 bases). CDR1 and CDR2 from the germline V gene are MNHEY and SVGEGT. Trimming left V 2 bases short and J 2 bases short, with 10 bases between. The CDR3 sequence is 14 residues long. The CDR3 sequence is CASSYQGPPYEQYF. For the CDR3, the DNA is TGTGCCAGCAGTTACCAGGGGCCCCCCTACGAGCAGTACTTC.

The CDR3 nucleotides read TGTGCCAGCAGCTCACAGGGCAGCGTCTATGGCTACACCTTC. This gives the protein CASSSQGSVYGYTF. J is TRBJ1-2 and V is TRBV5-4, with D perhaps matching TRBD1 (6 bases). In germline, CDR1 is SGHNT, CDR2 YYREEE (reference sequence). V lost 3 bases, J lost 4 bases, and 13 bases lay in between. The CDR3 extends over 14 amino acids.

CDR3 bases: TGTGCCAGCTCACCACTGGACAGGGGTGATCAGCCCCAGCATTTT. This sequence encodes CASSPLDRGDQPQHF. The rearrangement uses TRBV18 and TRBJ1-5, with 9 nucleotides matching TRBD1. V trimming: 1 base; J trimming: 5 bases; junction bases outside the gene matches: 3. Germline CDR1 is KGHSH and CDR2 is LQKENI. This CDR3 region has 15 residues.

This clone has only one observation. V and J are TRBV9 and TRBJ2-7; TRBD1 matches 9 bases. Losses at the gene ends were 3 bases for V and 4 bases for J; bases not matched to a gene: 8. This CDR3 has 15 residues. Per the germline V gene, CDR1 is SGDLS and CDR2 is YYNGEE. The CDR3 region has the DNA TGTGCCAGCAGCGAGTCCGGGACAGGGCTATACGAGCAGTACTTC. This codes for CASSESGTGLYEQYF. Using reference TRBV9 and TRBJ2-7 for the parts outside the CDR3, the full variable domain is DSGVTQTPKHLITATGQRVTLRCSPRSGDLSVYWYQQSLDQGLQFLIQYYNGEERAKGNILERFSAQQFPDLHSELNLSSLELGDSALYFCASSESGTGLYEQYFGPGTRLTVT.

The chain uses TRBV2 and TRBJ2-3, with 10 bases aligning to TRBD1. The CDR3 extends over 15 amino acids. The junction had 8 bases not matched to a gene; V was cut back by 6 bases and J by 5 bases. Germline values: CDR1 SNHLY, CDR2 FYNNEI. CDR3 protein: CASSPDRGPIDTQYF. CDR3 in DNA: TGTGCCAGCAGCCCCGACAGGGGGCCAATAGATACGCAGTATTTT.

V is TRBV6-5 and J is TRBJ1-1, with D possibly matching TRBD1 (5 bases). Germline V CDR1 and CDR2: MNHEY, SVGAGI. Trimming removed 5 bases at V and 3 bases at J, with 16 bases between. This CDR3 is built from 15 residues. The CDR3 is CASSLWGGTDTEAFF. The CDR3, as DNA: TGTGCCAGCAGTCTGTGGGGCGGCACGGACACTGAAGCTTTCTTT.

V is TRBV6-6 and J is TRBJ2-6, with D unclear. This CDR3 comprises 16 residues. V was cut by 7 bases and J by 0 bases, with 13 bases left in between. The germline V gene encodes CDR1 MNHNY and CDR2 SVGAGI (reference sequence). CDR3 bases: TGTGCCAGCAACGAGGCCCACCTCTCTGGGGCCAACGTCCTGACTTTC. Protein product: CASNEAHLSGANVLTF.

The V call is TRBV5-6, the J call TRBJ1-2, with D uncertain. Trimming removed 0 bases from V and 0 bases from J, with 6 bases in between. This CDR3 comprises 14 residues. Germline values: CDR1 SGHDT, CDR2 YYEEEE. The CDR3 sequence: CASSLDRANYGYTF. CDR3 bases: TGTGCCAGCAGCTTGGACAGAGCTAACTATGGCTACACCTTC.

The CDR3 sequence is CASSSGIQETQYF. The CDR3 DNA reads as TGTGCCAGCAGCTCCGGTATCCAAGAGACCCAGTACTTC. V is TRBV7-2 and J is TRBJ2-5, with D unclear. Trimming left V 4 bases short and J 1 base short, with 7 bases between. Per the germline V gene, CDR1 is SGHTA and CDR2 is FQGNSA. The CDR3 consists of 13 residues.

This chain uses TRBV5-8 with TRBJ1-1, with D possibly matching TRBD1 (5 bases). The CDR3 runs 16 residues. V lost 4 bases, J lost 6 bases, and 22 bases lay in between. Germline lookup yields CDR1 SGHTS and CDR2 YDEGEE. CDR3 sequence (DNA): TGTGCCAGCAGCCCACGGCAGGGTATAATTAGTCCTGAAGCTTTCTTT. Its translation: CASSPRQGIISPEAFF.

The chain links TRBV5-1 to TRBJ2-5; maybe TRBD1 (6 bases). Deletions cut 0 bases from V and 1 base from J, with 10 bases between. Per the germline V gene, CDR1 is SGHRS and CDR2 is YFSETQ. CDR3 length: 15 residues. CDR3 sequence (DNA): TGCGCCAGCAGCTTGGCCATGACAGGCCAAGAGACCCAGTACTTC. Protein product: CASSLAMTGQETQYF.

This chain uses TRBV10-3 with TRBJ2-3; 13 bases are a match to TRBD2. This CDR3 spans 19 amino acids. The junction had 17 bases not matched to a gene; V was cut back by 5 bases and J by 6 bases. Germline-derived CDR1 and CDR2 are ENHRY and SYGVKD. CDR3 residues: CAISPSLGRTSGGPDTQYF. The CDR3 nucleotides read TGTGCCATCAGTCCCTCGTTGGGCCGGACTAGCGGGGGACCGGATACGCAGTATTTT.